These T cell receptor beta chains were read from a single sample in a study of T cell responses to AZD1222 COVID-19 vaccine. Sequencing used immunoSEQ multiplex PCR; TCRdb keeps in-frame clones, though not all of them. The data hold about 170,000 clones, with 85% to 90% observed a single time. The sequenced sample was peripheral blood, obtained on day 0 of AZD1222 vaccination. The receptor source for this set is an adult in good health. Each CDR3 is given with its conserved first and last residue. The order of the fields is V gene, J gene, D gene, clone size, CDR3 DNA, CDR3 protein. A D gene is named only where the DNA matches it firmly. Not every row has a clone size; where given, it reads once, few, many or a size class.

v_call: TRBV5-1
j_call: TRBJ2-5
d_call: TRBD2
clone_size: .
cdr3_nt: TGCGCCAGCAGCGTCGGACTAGCGGGGGACTTACAAGAGACCCAGTACTTC
cdr3_aa: CASSVGLAGDLQETQYF

v_call: TRBV7-3
j_call: TRBJ2-7
d_call: .
clone_size: .
cdr3_nt: TGTGCCAGCAGCTTAGATGACGGGACGGAGCAGTACTTC
cdr3_aa: CASSLDDGTEQYF

v_call: TRBV5-1
j_call: TRBJ2-3
d_call: TRBD2
clone_size: .
cdr3_nt: TGCGCCAGCAGGTCGACTAGCGGGAGAGCAGATACGCAGTATTTT
cdr3_aa: CASRSTSGRADTQYF

v_call: TRBV7-9
j_call: TRBJ2-2
d_call: TRBD1
clone_size: .
cdr3_nt: TGTGCCAGCAGCATCGGGACAGGGAGGTCCGGGGAGCTGTTTTTT
cdr3_aa: CASSIGTGRSGELFF

v_call: TRBV25-1
j_call: TRBJ2-5
d_call: .
clone_size: .
cdr3_nt: TGTGCCAGCATGCTGGACAGCAAAGAGACCCAGTACTTC
cdr3_aa: CASMLDSKETQYF

v_call: TRBV6-5
j_call: TRBJ1-2
d_call: .
clone_size: .
cdr3_nt: TGTGCCAGCAACGAAAACCGCCGCTACACCTTC
cdr3_aa: CASNENRRYTF

v_call: TRBV3-1/TRBV3-2
j_call: TRBJ1-5
d_call: .
clone_size: .
cdr3_nt: TGTGCCAGCAGCCAGGGGAATAGCAATCAGCCCCAGCATTTT
cdr3_aa: CASSQGNSNQPQHF

v_call: TRBV6-2/TRBV6-3
j_call: TRBJ1-1
d_call: .
clone_size: .
cdr3_nt: TGTGCCAGCAGTTACGGCAGGGTCTCTGAAGCTTTCTTT
cdr3_aa: CASSYGRVSEAFF

v_call: TRBV6-6
j_call: TRBJ1-1
d_call: .
clone_size: .
cdr3_nt: TGTGCCAGCAGTTACAGGGCAGGGAGGGGGTACACTGAAGCTTTCTTT
cdr3_aa: CASSYRAGRGYTEAFF

v_call: TRBV19
j_call: TRBJ1-1
d_call: TRBD1
clone_size: .
cdr3_nt: TGTGCCAGTTCTAAATATCCCGGGACAGGGGGTAGGTACACTGAAGCTTTCTTT
cdr3_aa: CASSKYPGTGGRYTEAFF

v_call: TRBV5-1
j_call: TRBJ2-3
d_call: TRBD2
clone_size: .
cdr3_nt: TGCGCCAGCAGCTCCGGACTAGCGGGGGGGACCAGCACAGATACGCAGTATTTT
cdr3_aa: CASSSGLAGGTSTDTQYF

v_call: TRBV2
j_call: TRBJ2-1
d_call: TRBD2
clone_size: .
cdr3_nt: TGTGCCAGCAGTGAGGGCCCAGCGGGAGGGGGACATGAGCAGTTCTTC
cdr3_aa: CASSEGPAGGGHEQFF

v_call: TRBV6-5
j_call: TRBJ2-1
d_call: TRBD2
clone_size: .
cdr3_nt: TGTGCCAGCATGTGGGGAACCTTAGCGGGGGAGCAGTTCTTC
cdr3_aa: CASMWGTLAGEQFF

v_call: TRBV6-1
j_call: TRBJ1-5
d_call: TRBD1
clone_size: .
cdr3_nt: TGTGCCAGCAGTGAATTGCACAGGGGGAATCAGCCCCAGCATTTT
cdr3_aa: CASSELHRGNQPQHF

v_call: TRBV5-1
j_call: TRBJ1-1
d_call: .
clone_size: .
cdr3_nt: TGCGCCAGCAGCTTGCCCGCCGTGCCCACTGAAGCTTTCTTT
cdr3_aa: CASSLPAVPTEAFF

v_call: TRBV27
j_call: TRBJ2-1
d_call: .
clone_size: .
cdr3_nt: TGTGCCAGCAATTTTGGGGTTGGCGGGGAGCAGTTCTTC
cdr3_aa: CASNFGVGGEQFF

v_call: TRBV7-3
j_call: TRBJ1-2
d_call: TRBD1
clone_size: once
cdr3_nt: TGTGCCAGCAGCGACCAGGGGGCTCGTGGCTACACCTTC
cdr3_aa: CASSDQGARGYTF

v_call: TRBV7-8
j_call: TRBJ2-3
d_call: TRBD1
clone_size: .
cdr3_nt: TGTGCCAGCAGCCAAAGGACAGGGTACACAGATACGCAGTATTTT
cdr3_aa: CASSQRTGYTDTQYF

v_call: TRBV7-2
j_call: TRBJ1-5
d_call: .
clone_size: .
cdr3_nt: TGTGCCAGCACCGATTCAGGGACGGGCAATCAGCCCCAGCATTTT
cdr3_aa: CASTDSGTGNQPQHF

v_call: TRBV3-1/TRBV3-2
j_call: TRBJ1-5
d_call: .
clone_size: once
cdr3_nt: TGTGCCAGCAGCCAAGATCAGGTTTCGGGGCCCCAGCATTTT
cdr3_aa: CASSQDQVSGPQHF

v_call: TRBV7-2
j_call: TRBJ2-1
d_call: .
clone_size: .
cdr3_nt: TGTGCCAGCCGGGGGTCCCGAGAAACCTACAATGAGCAGTTCTTC
cdr3_aa: CASRGSRETYNEQFF

v_call: TRBV3-1/TRBV3-2
j_call: TRBJ2-7
d_call: TRBD2
clone_size: .
cdr3_nt: TGTGCCAGCAGCCGAGGCATGCGGGAGGGCGGCGAGCAGTACTTC
cdr3_aa: CASSRGMREGGEQYF

v_call: TRBV14
j_call: TRBJ2-3
d_call: .
clone_size: .
cdr3_nt: TGTGCCAGCAGCCAAGAACGGGGTCCACGCACAGATACGCAGTATTTT
cdr3_aa: CASSQERGPRTDTQYF

v_call: TRBV9
j_call: TRBJ2-1
d_call: .
clone_size: .
cdr3_nt: TGTGCCAGCAGCGTAGCTTTGGCTAGCAGTAGTGAGCAGTTCTTC
cdr3_aa: CASSVALASSSEQFF

v_call: TRBV18
j_call: TRBJ2-3
d_call: .
clone_size: .
cdr3_nt: TGTGCCAGCTCACCACTCTCGGGAACAGATACGCAGTATTTT
cdr3_aa: CASSPLSGTDTQYF

v_call: TRBV2
j_call: TRBJ1-5
d_call: .
clone_size: .
cdr3_nt: TGTGCCAGCGCGCGAGAGTCGAATCAGCCCCAGCATTTT
cdr3_aa: CASARESNQPQHF

v_call: TRBV27
j_call: TRBJ1-2
d_call: TRBD1
clone_size: .
cdr3_nt: TGTGCCAGCAGTTTCAAACCGGGACAGGGGAACCATAACTATGGCTACACCTTC
cdr3_aa: CASSFKPGQGNHNYGYTF

v_call: TRBV29-1
j_call: TRBJ2-7
d_call: TRBD1
clone_size: .
cdr3_nt: TGCAGCGTTTCGCAGGACAGGGTAGAAGAGCAGTACTTC
cdr3_aa: CSVSQDRVEEQYF

v_call: TRBV5-1
j_call: TRBJ2-1
d_call: TRBD2
clone_size: .
cdr3_nt: TGCGCCAGCAGCTTGCTCGGGACTAGCGGGGGGGCATCCTACAATGAGCAGTTCTTC
cdr3_aa: CASSLLGTSGGASYNEQFF

v_call: TRBV19
j_call: TRBJ2-1
d_call: TRBD1
clone_size: .
cdr3_nt: TGTGCCAGTAGGGACAGGGCCTACTACAATGAGCAGTTCTTC
cdr3_aa: CASRDRAYYNEQFF

v_call: TRBV28
j_call: TRBJ2-3
d_call: .
clone_size: once
cdr3_nt: TGTGCCAGCAGTCCCCCTTGGGACGGAACAGATACGCAGTATTTT
cdr3_aa: CASSPPWDGTDTQYF

v_call: TRBV11-2
j_call: TRBJ1-4
d_call: TRBD1
clone_size: .
cdr3_nt: TGTGCCAGCAGCCAGCGACAGGGTCCGGAAAAACTGTTTTTT
cdr3_aa: CASSQRQGPEKLFF

v_call: TRBV5-6
j_call: TRBJ1-4
d_call: .
clone_size: .
cdr3_nt: TGTGCCAGCAGCTTGGCGTGGGGCCAGGGGAATGAAAAACTGTTTTTT
cdr3_aa: CASSLAWGQGNEKLFF

v_call: TRBV11-1
j_call: TRBJ2-1
d_call: .
clone_size: .
cdr3_nt: TGTGCCAGCAGCTTTTTGTCTGGAGACGATGAGCAGTTCTTC
cdr3_aa: CASSFLSGDDEQFF

v_call: TRBV29-1
j_call: TRBJ2-1
d_call: TRBD2
clone_size: .
cdr3_nt: TGCAGCGCTAGCGGGAGATTCAATGAGCAGTTCTTC
cdr3_aa: CSASGRFNEQFF

v_call: TRBV29-1
j_call: TRBJ1-1
d_call: .
clone_size: .
cdr3_nt: TGCAGCGTTGGGGGGGGCGCAGGGTTTGCTGAAGCTTTCTTT
cdr3_aa: CSVGGGAGFAEAFF